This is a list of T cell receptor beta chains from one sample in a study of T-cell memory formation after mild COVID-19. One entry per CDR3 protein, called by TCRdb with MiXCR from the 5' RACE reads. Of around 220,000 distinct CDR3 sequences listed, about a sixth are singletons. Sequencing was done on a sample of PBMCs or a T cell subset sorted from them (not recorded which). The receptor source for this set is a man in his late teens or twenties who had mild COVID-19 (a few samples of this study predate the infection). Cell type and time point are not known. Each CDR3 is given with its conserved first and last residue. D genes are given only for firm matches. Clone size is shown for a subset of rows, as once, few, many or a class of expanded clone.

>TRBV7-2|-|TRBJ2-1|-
CASSPRLRQFF
TGTGCCAGCAGCCCTCGATTGAGGCAGTTCTTC
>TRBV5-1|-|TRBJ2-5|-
CASSLAALGRQETQYF
TGCGCCAGCAGCTTGGCCGCTTTGGGGAGGCAAGAGACCCAGTACTTC
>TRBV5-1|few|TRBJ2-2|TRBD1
CASSRTATGVTGELFF
TGCGCCAGCAGCCGGACAGCTACAGGGGTCACCGGGGAGCTGTTTTTT
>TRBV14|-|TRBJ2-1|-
CASSQDRQYYNEQFF
TGTGCCAGCAGCCAAGATCGACAGTACTACAATGAGCAGTTCTTC
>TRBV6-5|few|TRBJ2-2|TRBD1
CASSRAGQGVSGELFF
TGTGCCAGCAGTCGCGCAGGACAGGGAGTTTCCGGGGAGCTGTTTTTT
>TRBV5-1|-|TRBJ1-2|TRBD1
CASRKGSGTGLGYTF
TGCGCCAGCAGGAAAGGGTCCGGGACAGGTTTAGGCTACACCTTC
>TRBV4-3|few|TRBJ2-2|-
CASSQGAPGVGELFF
TGCGCCAGCAGCCAAGGGGCCCCGGGGGTCGGGGAGCTGTTTTTT
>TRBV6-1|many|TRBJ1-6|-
CASNPTDANHSPLHF
TGTGCCAGCAATCCGACGGATGCGAATCATTCACCCCTCCACTTT
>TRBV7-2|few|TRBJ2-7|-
CASSPIRRAAYEQYF
TGTGCCAGCAGCCCGATCAGGCGAGCGGCCTACGAGCAGTACTTC
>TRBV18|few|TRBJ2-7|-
CASSPSEDGEQYF
TGTGCCAGCTCACCCTCAGAGGATGGCGAGCAGTACTTC
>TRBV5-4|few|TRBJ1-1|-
CASSPDVGKAFF
TGTGCCAGCAGCCCCGACGTAGGCAAAGCTTTCTTT